The 19 T cell receptor beta chains presented below share a single source sample, sequenced in a study of cytomegalovirus exposure and HLA in healthy donors. PCR primers comprised 60 Vbeta and 13 Jbeta primers. Data came from immunoSEQ multiplex PCR; TCRdb stores just in-frame clones and leaves some out. In the table there are tens of thousands of clones, 6% to 9% of which are singletons. The sample taken for sequencing was PBMCs. The receptors shown here come from a man in his fifties or sixties in good health and CMV-seronegative.

The chain joins TRBV6-5 to TRBJ2-5; no definite D call. The CDR3 contains 14 residues. Germline V gives CDR1 MNHEY, CDR2 SVGAGI. V shed 8 bases and J shed 0 bases, with 13 bases lying between them. Here the CDR3 reads CASRVERYQETQYF. The CDR3 DNA reads TGTGCCAGCCGGGTCGAACGGTACCAAGAGACCCAGTACTTC.

There are a few counts of this clone. The V call is TRBV28, the J call TRBJ1-2; 7 positions agree with TRBD1. Germline V gives CDR1 MDHEN, CDR2 SYDVKM. This CDR3 comprises 13 residues. Germline trimming cut 6 bases from V and 14 bases from J; bases unmatched to any gene: 15. Here the CDR3 reads CASSPTGAPPETF. The CDR3 nucleotides are TGTGCCAGCAGCCCTACAGGGGCCCCCCCGGAAACCTTC.

This clone was seen more than once but under ten times. The chain has TRBV7-9 and TRBJ2-1; TRBD2 matches at 12 bases. Trimming cost V 11 bases and J 10 bases; bases outside gene matches: 21. This CDR3 is 17 amino acids long. Germline V lookup: CDR1 SEHNR, CDR2 FQNEAQ (reference sequence). The CDR3, as DNA: TGTGCCGCAGGGGTGCGACTAGCGGGGGCAATACTAGGAGAGCAGTTCTTC. The encoded protein is CAAGVRLAGAILGEQFF.

The chain uses TRBV6-5 and TRBJ1-2; 7 positions match TRBD1. Germline trimming cut 4 bases from V and 6 bases from J; bases unmatched to any gene: 5. Germline V gene data show CDR1 as MNHEY and CDR2 as SVGAGI. The length of the CDR3 is 13 residues. The CDR3 spells CASSSRGIDGYTF. CDR3 nucleotide sequence: TGTGCCAGCAGTTCCAGGGGGATCGATGGCTACACCTTC.

The CDR3 sequence is CASSRDRGVGDTQYF. The CDR3 nucleotides read TGTGCCAGCAGTCGGGACAGGGGTGTTGGAGATACGCAGTATTTT. The chain links TRBV2 to TRBJ2-3, with 10 bases fitting TRBD1. CDR1 and CDR2 from the germline V gene are SNHLY and FYNNEI. With 5 bases clipped from V and 5 bases from J, the junction kept 7 bases outside the gene matches. The CDR3 is 15 amino acids. Complete variable domain (other parts from reference TRBV2 and TRBJ2-3): EPEVTQTPSHQVTQMGQEVILRCVPISNHLYFYWYRQILGQKVEFLVSFYNNEISEKSEIFDDQFSVERPDGSNFTLKIRSTKLEDSAMYFCASSRDRGVGDTQYFGPGTRLTVL.

To note about this clone: Other DNA sequences within the sample encode an identical CDR3. The genes are TRBV19 and TRBJ1-5; TRBD1 matches at 8 bases. This CDR3 has 15 residues. V lost 7 bases, J lost 3 bases, and 8 bases stayed unmatched. Germline values: CDR1 LNHDA, CDR2 SQIVND (reference sequence). The CDR3 sequence: CASMDDRGLNQPQHF. For the CDR3, the DNA is TGTGCCAGTATGGATGACAGGGGACTCAATCAGCCCCAGCATTTT.

This clone has just a few counts. This chain uses TRBV28 with TRBJ2-7; TRBD2 aligns across 12 bases. There are 16 residues in the CDR3. V shed 5 bases, J shed 1 base, and the junction held 6 bases outside the gene matches. Germline CDR1 reads MDHEN; CDR2 reads SYDVKM. The CDR3 DNA reads TGTGCCAGCAGTCCACTAGCGGGGGGTCGTTCCTACGAGCAGTACTTC. Translated: CASSPLAGGRSYEQYF.

The gene calls are TRBV19 and TRBJ2-3; 11 nucleotides align to TRBD2. This CDR3 spans 14 amino acids. The germline V gene encodes CDR1 LNHDA and CDR2 SQIVND (reference sequence). The J segment lost 0 bases and the V segment lost 10 bases, leaving 3 bases of the junction unmatched. This chain's CDR3 is CATRTSGSTDTQYF. The CDR3 DNA is TGTGCCACCAGGACTAGCGGGAGCACAGATACGCAGTATTTT.

The sample holds a few counts of this clone. The J gene is TRBJ1-5, the V gene TRBV5-1, with 8 bases matching TRBD1. The CDR3 totals 18 residues. Trimming removed 0 bases from V and 2 bases from J; junction bases left unmatched: 10. Germline values: CDR1 SGHRS, CDR2 YFSETQ. The CDR3 reads CASSLARQGACCNQPQHF. In DNA form, the CDR3 reads TGCGCCAGCAGCTTGGCCAGGCAGGGGGCTTGTTGCAATCAGCCCCAGCATTTT.

This clone turned up a few times. The chain has TRBV7-2 and TRBJ2-3; 8 bases agree with TRBD2. Per the germline V gene, CDR1 is SGHTA and CDR2 is FQGNSA. The CDR3 totals 16 residues. With 1 base clipped from V and 1 base from J, the junction kept 4 bases outside the gene matches. The CDR3 sequence is CASSLVSTSGTDTQYF. The CDR3 nucleotides read TGTGCCAGCAGCTTAGTTTCGACTAGCGGCACAGATACGCAGTATTTT.

This clone was recorded a few times. The J gene is TRBJ1-1, the V gene TRBV30; a weak D match, TRBD1 (6 bases). The CDR3 is 12 amino acids. CDR1 and CDR2 from the germline V gene are GTSNPN and SVGIG (reference sequence). CDR3 bases: TGTGTACAGGGCAGGATGAACACTGAAGCTTTCTTT. Translated: CVQGRMNTEAFF.

There are a few counts of this clone. The chain joins TRBV19 to TRBJ2-1; TRBD2 agrees at 8 bases. Germline-derived CDR1 and CDR2 are LNHDA and SQIVND (reference sequence). The CDR3 spans 14 residues. Trimming removed 6 bases from V and 7 bases from J; junction bases left unmatched: 8. CDR3 coding DNA: TGTGCCAGTAGCATCTCGGCTAGCGGGAATGAGCAGTTCTTC. It is translated as CASSISASGNEQFF.

This clone was seen only a few times. This chain joins TRBV7-8 and TRBJ2-7, with 7 bases matching TRBD2. CDR1 and CDR2 (germline): SGHVS, FQNEAQ. This CDR3 spans 17 amino acids. V lost 1 base and J lost 6; bases outside the gene matches: 15. The chain's CDR3 is CASSLVRGRELRVEQYF. The DNA of the CDR3 is TGTGCCAGCAGCTTAGTTCGCGGGCGGGAGCTCAGGGTCGAGCAGTACTTC.

The chain recombines TRBV27 with TRBJ2-7, with 11 positions matching TRBD1. The ends lost 8 bases at V and 2 bases at J; junction bases unmatched: 2. Germline V CDR1 and CDR2: MNHEY, SMNVEV (reference sequence). This CDR3 is 13 amino acids long. CDR3 sequence reads: CASGDRGAYEQYF. CDR3 sequence (DNA): TGTGCCAGCGGGGACAGGGGGGCCTACGAGCAGTACTTC.

This rearrangement joins TRBV28 to TRBJ1-4, with 8 bases aligning to TRBD1. Germline V gene sequence: CDR1 MDHEN, CDR2 SYDVKM. Trimming cost V 3 bases and J 7 bases; bases outside gene matches: 10. CDR3 length: 16 residues. CDR3 DNA: TGTGCCAGCAGTTTTTTCTCCAGGGGGCGCGGTGAAAAACTGTTTTTT. Residues: CASSFFSRGRGEKLFF.

The J gene is TRBJ2-2, the V gene TRBV7-9; 10 bases align to TRBD2. J gave up 7 bases and V 5 bases, and 13 bases lay outside the gene matches. The germline CDR1 and CDR2 sequences are SEHNR and FQNEAQ (reference sequence). This CDR3 comprises 17 residues. The CDR3 reads CASSLMRLAGADGELFF. As DNA, the CDR3 is TGTGCCAGCAGCCTTATGAGGCTAGCGGGGGCTGACGGGGAGCTGTTTTTT.

CDR3 in amino acids: CASSRTSGGGTGELFF. CDR3 nucleotides: TGTGCCAGCAGTCGAACTAGCGGAGGGGGAACCGGGGAGCTGTTTTTT. This chain links TRBV27 with TRBJ2-2; 8 positions match TRBD2. The CDR3 sequence is 16 residues long. Germline trimming cut 5 bases from V and 5 bases from J; bases unmatched to any gene: 10. Germline CDR1 MNHEY, CDR2 SMNVEV (reference sequence).

This clone appeared a few times. V usage is TRBV5-4 and J usage is TRBJ1-6, with D perhaps TRBD1 (6 bases). This CDR3 is built from 14 residues. Germline CDR1 and CDR2: SGHNT and YYREEE (reference sequence). V lost 2 bases, J lost 10 bases, and 13 bases lay in between. CDR3 nucleotide sequence: TGTGCCAGCAGCTTACAGGGTGGTCAGTCACCCCTCCACTTT. Amino acids: CASSLQGGQSPLHF.

This clone has only a few counts. The V call is TRBV6-5, the J call TRBJ2-7; TRBD1 aligns across 10 bases. Germline V lookup: CDR1 MNHEY, CDR2 SVGAGI. The J segment lost 4 bases and the V segment lost 6 bases, leaving 3 bases of the junction unmatched. The CDR3 spans 13 residues. Written as DNA, the CDR3 is TGTGCCAGCAGCCGGGACAGGGGTTACGAGCAGTACTTC. It codes for CASSRDRGYEQYF.